This record covers a single T cell receptor (beta chain). Its antigen remains unknown. Other DNA variants within this sample encode the same CDR3. The sample is drawn from a study of shared clonotypes between healthy human individuals. Libraries were prepared by immunoSEQ multiplex PCR; TCRdb keeps only in-frame clonotypes and omits some of them. The data show a few million clones, 85% to 95% seen once. Per the germline V gene, CDR1 is LNHNV and CDR2 is YYDKDF (reference sequence). The trim removed 3 bases at V and 1 base at J, leaving 3 bases unmatched. This CDR3 has 14 residues. Study-wide findings and caveats: Only blood was sampled, and tissue TCR repertoires likely differ from blood ones. The sharing of roughly 5% of naive CD4 clonotypes was seen across a handful of donors.

The origin of this receptor is a man between 18 and 29 years old in good health. The chain recombines TRBV15 with TRBJ2-7; 7 bases align to TRBD1. The sequenced material came from naive CD4+ T cells sorted from blood. Subset described: CD45RA+ positively selected. The CDR3 here is CATSRDRISYEQYF. The CDR3 coding sequence is TGTGCCACCAGCAGGGACAGGATTTCCTACGAGCAGTACTTC.